This T cell receptor beta chain emerged from a study of identical twins. Trimming shortened V by 2 bases and J by 6 bases, and 13 bases separated the two germline ends. Germline V lookup: CDR1 SGHRS, CDR2 YFSETQ. The CDR3 runs 14 residues. TCRdb fed the 5' RACE reads into MiXCR, producing one record per CDR3 protein. The sample holds about 690,000 distinct CDR3 sequences, approximately 6% seen once. This clonotype occurred many times. Its antigen is currently unknown. Study outcomes and limitations: Beta clonotypes that were abundant in cord blood contained fewer insertions, a pattern absent from memory repertoires. The study drew conclusions from cross-sectional statistical analysis, not from following the same donors.

The clonotype originates from a man aged 18 to 35 in good health. Sequencing was done on a sample of naive T cells sorted from blood. This chain connects TRBV5-1 to TRBJ2-3; no reliable D call. CDR3 sequence: CASSFGPEVDTQYF. The CDR3 bases are TGCGCCAGCAGCTTCGGACCGGAAGTCGATACGCAGTATTTT.